A selection of T cell receptor beta chains follows, all from one sample in a study of identical twins. In TCRdb, the 5' RACE reads were re-called with MiXCR into one record per CDR3 protein. The sample includes some 240,000 distinct CDR3 sequences, roughly a tenth of them seen just once. Sequencing was done on a sample of memory T cells sorted from blood. Source of these receptors: a man aged 50 to 59 in good health. The CDR3 runs from the conserved cysteine through the conserved F or W. The D gene is left open where the match is weak.

D gene,J gene,V gene,CDR3 protein
NA,TRBJ1-5,TRBV20-1,CSARGGEWRNQPQHF
NA,TRBJ2-5,TRBV7-2,CASSLVREETQYF
TRBD2,TRBJ2-5,TRBV24-1,CATSSSGRRETQYF
NA,TRBJ2-7,TRBV5-1,CASSLGAGTPIYEQYF
NA,TRBJ1-2,TRBV29-1,CSVGWEGYYGYTF
NA,TRBJ1-3,TRBV6-5,CASSSGPSSGNTIYF
NA,TRBJ2-5,TRBV12-3/TRBV12-4,CASSLRLGSETQYF
NA,TRBJ2-1,TRBV29-1,CSVEGRKVGVRDEQFF
NA,TRBJ2-1,TRBV7-2,CASSLAVGRVNEQFF
NA,TRBJ1-3,TRBV5-1,CASSLGQNSGNTIYF
NA,TRBJ2-5,TRBV5-6,CASSFRGMYQETQYF
NA,TRBJ1-1,TRBV18,CASSAITNTEAFF
NA,TRBJ2-1,TRBV5-6,CASSLSENEQFF
NA,TRBJ2-7,TRBV20-1,CSARDPHRAYEQYF
TRBD2,TRBJ2-3,TRBV5-1,CASSSEGTSGVDTQYF
TRBD1,TRBJ2-7,TRBV6-1,CASRRTLQGMNEQYF
TRBD1,TRBJ2-1,TRBV7-9,CASSWAGGITIDEQFF
TRBD2,TRBJ2-3,TRBV5-1,CASSGGGTTDTQYF
NA,TRBJ1-3,TRBV11-2,CASSLVSSNTIYF
TRBD1,TRBJ2-6,TRBV18,CASSRDRSSGANVLTF
TRBD2,TRBJ2-2,TRBV6-5,CASSYGGRFGGELFF
NA,TRBJ2-2,TRBV4-1,CASSRGAWDSTGELFF
NA,TRBJ1-5,TRBV6-6,CASRQDSNQPQHF
TRBD1,TRBJ2-1,TRBV7-9,CASRTGTGAYNEQFF
NA,TRBJ2-5,TRBV28,CASRGRGGGQETQYF
NA,TRBJ2-7,TRBV11-2,CASSPDLGPTIEQYF
TRBD2,TRBJ2-1,TRBV5-1,CASSSASGSFNEQFF